A selection of T cell receptor beta chains follows, all from one sample in a study of T-cell reconstitution after alpha-beta-depleted transplantation in children. TCRdb reanalysed the PCR reads using MiXCR and keeps one entry per CDR3 protein. The profile shows 190,000 or so distinct CDR3 sequences, roughly 6.3% of them singletons. Sequencing was performed on PBMCs, taken before TCRalphabeta/CD19-depleted stem cell transplant. These receptors came from a girl in the first two years of life with combined immunodeficiency, due to receive a stem cell transplant. Each CDR3 is given with its conserved first and last residue. D genes are given only for firm matches. Clone size appears in some rows only: once, few, many, or a class for an expanded clone.

V	J	D	size	CDR3	DNA
TRBV6-5	TRBJ1-1	.	many	CASRVGMNTEAFF	TGTGCCAGCAGAGTGGGAATGAACACTGAAGCTTTCTTT
TRBV12-5	TRBJ1-2	TRBD1	many	CASGPGQGDYGYTF	TGTGCTAGTGGACCTGGACAGGGTGACTATGGCTACACCTTC
TRBV12-3/TRBV12-4	TRBJ2-3	TRBD2	many	CASRRLAGGPDTQYF	TGTGCCAGCAGGCGTCTAGCGGGGGGGCCAGATACGCAGTATTTT
TRBV10-1	TRBJ1-2	.	many	CASSTYNRESYGYTF	TGCGCCAGCAGTACCTATAACAGGGAATCCTATGGCTACACCTTC
TRBV7-8	TRBJ1-5	.	few	CASSPLGGDQPQHF	TGTGCCAGCAGCCCCCTTGGGGGAGACCAGCCCCAGCATTTT
TRBV14	TRBJ1-1	TRBD1	many	CASSQDLWGQGTEAFF	TGTGCCAGCAGCCAAGATCTGTGGGGACAGGGGACTGAAGCTTTCTTT
TRBV27	TRBJ1-6	TRBD1	many	CASSSWTGIYNSPLHF	TGTGCCAGCAGTTCGTGGACAGGGATCTATAATTCACCCCTCCACTTT
TRBV29-1	TRBJ2-1	.	many	CSVERHSYNEQFF	TGCAGCGTTGAGAGACACTCCTACAATGAGCAGTTCTTC
TRBV7-2	TRBJ2-1	.	many	CASSLSGSYNEQFF	TGTGCCAGCAGCTTAAGTGGCAGTTACAATGAGCAGTTCTTC
TRBV5-1	TRBJ2-2	TRBD2	many	CASSYGERGNTGELFF	TGCGCCAGCAGCTACGGGGAGCGGGGGAACACCGGGGAGCTGTTTTTT
TRBV11-1	TRBJ2-7	.	few	CASSRWTEAIYEQYF	TGTGCCAGCAGCCGTTGGACAGAGGCCATCTACGAGCAGTACTTC
TRBV20-1	TRBJ1-4	.	many	CSAREGGLNEKLFF	TGCAGTGCTAGAGAGGGCGGACTTAATGAAAAACTGTTTTTT
TRBV12-3/TRBV12-4	TRBJ2-2	TRBD2	many	CASNGLANTGELFF	TGTGCCAGCAATGGACTAGCGAACACCGGGGAGCTGTTTTTT
TRBV29-1	TRBJ2-3	TRBD1	many	CSVEKTGTNTDTQYF	TGCAGCGTTGAAAAGACAGGGACCAACACAGATACGCAGTATTTT
TRBV24-1	TRBJ2-2	.	many	CATSDLRVGELFF	TGTGCCACCAGTGATTTGCGAGTCGGGGAGCTGTTTTTT
TRBV4-3	TRBJ2-2	TRBD2	.	CASSHRHSGRAPGDGELFF	TGCGCCAGCAGCCACCGCCACAGCGGGAGGGCCCCTGGGGACGGGGAGCTGTTTTTT
TRBV4-2	TRBJ2-5	.	many	CASSQASLEVETQYF	TGTGCCAGCAGCCAAGCTTCACTAGAGGTGGAGACCCAGTACTTC